The 26 T cell receptor beta chains below were found in one sample sequenced in a study of beta chain features in type 1 diabetes. Study-level results: In every one of the four CD4+ subsets, TCRB CDR3s were moderately but significantly shorter in Type 1 diabetes patients.

No antigen has been identified for these receptors. TCRB transcripts that were expressed got sequenced, as all of the isolated RNA had been reverse transcribed. Sequenced by immunoSEQ multiplex PCR; TCRdb stores in-frame clones only, minus some. The sample lists about 400,000 clones, 10% to 15% occurring once. The source material was naive CD4+ T cells from blood. The receptors were gathered from a young woman with type 1 diabetes.

For this clone: The sample has other DNA sequences that encode this CDR3 too. This chain uses TRBV9 with TRBJ1-1; D is perhaps TRBD1 (5 bases). The CDR3 extends over 13 amino acids. Germline CDR1 reads SGDLS; CDR2 reads YYNGEE. V was pared by 4 bases and J by 4 bases, with 11 bases between. CDR3 sequence (DNA): TGTGCCAGCAGCCCCCGGGGGGGCACTGAAGCTTTCTTT. Amino acids: CASSPRGGTEAFF.

The V and J genes are TRBV28 and TRBJ2-5; TRBD2 agrees at 10 bases. V dropped 4 bases and J dropped 5; count of bases not matched to a gene: 10. The CDR3 extends over 16 amino acids. CDR1 and CDR2 from the germline V gene are MDHEN and SYDVKM. CDR3 region: CASSSGRGLARETQYF. CDR3 DNA sequence: TGTGCCAGCAGTTCAGGCCGGGGACTAGCGCGGGAGACCCAGTACTTC.

This clone was observed a handful of times. The J gene is TRBJ2-3, the V gene TRBV19, with TRBD2 matching over 11 bases. Trimming removed 1 base from V and 2 bases from J; junction bases left unmatched: 2. The germline V gene encodes CDR1 LNHDA and CDR2 SQIVND (reference sequence). This CDR3 has 16 residues. CDR3 sequence: CASSIGLAGTTDTQYF. The CDR3 region has the DNA TGTGCCAGTAGTATAGGACTAGCGGGAACCACAGATACGCAGTATTTT.

This clone was observed once. This sequence joins TRBV10-3 and TRBJ1-5; D uncertain. Germline loops: CDR1 ENHRY, CDR2 SYGVKD. This CDR3 region has 15 residues. Trimming pared 6 bases from V and 4 bases from J, leaving 16 bases between. CDR3 coding DNA: TGTGCCATCAGCCCCGGTGGGAGGCAGAATCAGCCCCAGCATTTT. This encodes CAISPGGRQNQPQHF.

This clone was seen only a few times. V gene TRBV30 combines with J gene TRBJ2-6, with D possibly TRBD1 on 5 matching bases. Germline V gene sequence: CDR1 GTSNPN, CDR2 SVGIG (reference sequence). The CDR3 is made up of 13 amino acids. With 0 bases removed from V and 8 bases from J, the gap between germline ends came to 8 bases. CDR3 amino acids: CAWSVQESNVLTF. In DNA, the CDR3 is TGTGCCTGGAGTGTACAGGAATCCAACGTCCTGACTTTC.

The chain joins TRBV7-2 to TRBJ2-6; no clear D gene. The CDR3 spans 13 residues. V lost 7 bases and J lost 2, with 6 bases in between. Germline V gives CDR1 SGHTA, CDR2 FQGNSA. CDR3 sequence: CASKTAGANVLTF. CDR3 coding DNA: TGTGCCAGCAAAACGGCTGGGGCCAACGTCCTGACTTTC.

This clone occurred a few times. The chain is built from TRBV7-2 and TRBJ2-5, with 7 positions matching TRBD1. The CDR3 consists of 13 residues. Per germline, CDR1 SGHTA and CDR2 FQGNSA. The V segment lost 5 bases and the J segment 2 bases; nucleotides outside the gene matches: 2. The CDR3 nucleotides are TGTGCCAGCAGCCGGGGACAGCAAGAGACCCAGTACTTC. Protein: CASSRGQQETQYF.

This chain connects TRBV5-1 to TRBJ2-5; D might be TRBD1 (6 bases). Trimming cost V 0 bases and J 5 bases, with 14 bases left between them. CDR1 and CDR2 (germline): SGHRS, YFSETQ. There are 15 residues in the CDR3. DNA of the CDR3: TGCGCCAGCAGCTTGGCCTTGGGGGCCGGTGAGACCCAGTACTTC. Translation: CASSLALGAGETQYF.

This chain joins TRBV14 and TRBJ2-5; the match to TRBD1 covers 9 bases. CDR3 length equals 16 residues. In germline, CDR1 is SGHDN, CDR2 FVKESK. The junction had 7 bases not matched to a gene; V was cut back by 0 bases and J by 5 bases. CDR3 in amino acids: CASSQDWGTGSETQYF. CDR3 nucleotides: TGTGCCAGCAGCCAAGATTGGGGGACAGGGTCGGAGACCCAGTACTTC.

V and J are TRBV7-9 and TRBJ2-7; a possible D gene is TRBD2 (7 bases). Germline V gene sequence: CDR1 SEHNR, CDR2 FQNEAQ (reference sequence). This CDR3 contains 16 residues. V was cut by 0 bases and J by 2 bases, with 14 bases left in between. The CDR3 DNA reads as TGTGCCAGCAGCTTAGCCCCCCGGGGGGCTACCTACGAGCAGTACTTC. It is translated as CASSLAPRGATYEQYF.

This clone was seen a few times. The V call is TRBV5-1, the J call TRBJ1-1; 8 bases agree with TRBD1. J gave up 3 bases and V 0 bases, and 7 bases lay outside the gene matches. The germline V gene encodes CDR1 SGHRS and CDR2 YFSETQ. This CDR3 has 16 amino acids. DNA for the CDR3: TGCGCCAGCAGCTTGGTCAGGGGGCGATCGGACACTGAAGCTTTCTTT. Protein product: CASSLVRGRSDTEAFF.

This clone was seen only a few times. In DNA form, the CDR3 reads TGTGCCAGCAGCGGCTCCTGGGACAGGGGTAGTGGCTACACCTTC. As protein: CASSGSWDRGSGYTF. The rearrangement uses TRBV7-9 and TRBJ1-2, with 10 bases identical to TRBD1. Germline CDR1 is SEHNR and CDR2 is FQNEAQ (reference sequence). V gave up 5 bases and J gave up 7 bases; unmatched junction bases: 10. The CDR3 has 15 residues. The full variable domain, with the rest looked up from reference TRBV7-9 and TRBJ1-2, is DTGVSQNPRHKITKRGQNVTFRCDPISEHNRLYWYRQTLGQGPEFLTYFQNEAQLEKSRLLSDRFSAERPKGSFSTLEIQRTEQGDSAMYLCASSGSWDRGSGYTFGSGTRLTVV.

The V call is TRBV5-4, the J call TRBJ2-1; possible D gene TRBD2, 6 bases. Germline V gene lookup returns CDR1 SGHNT and CDR2 YYREEE (reference sequence). V lost 4 bases and J 0 bases, leaving 14 bases between the germline ends. The CDR3 is 16 amino acids. The CDR3 region has the DNA TGTGCCAGCAGCCTCAGGGTCGGGGGCTCCTACAATGAGCAGTTCTTC. Amino acids: CASSLRVGGSYNEQFF.

In its sample, this clone was seen a few times. The chain carries TRBV19 and TRBJ1-1; D is unresolved. Germline CDR1 and CDR2: LNHDA and SQIVND (reference sequence). V was cut by 3 bases and J by 3 bases, with 8 bases left in between. The length of the CDR3 is 13 residues. CDR3 sequence (DNA): TGTGCCAGTAGTATTGAGGACTACACTGAAGCTTTCTTT. Protein product: CASSIEDYTEAFF.

This clone was seen a handful of times. This sample includes further DNA sequences coding for the same CDR3. The rearrangement uses TRBV7-2 and TRBJ1-3, with D perhaps TRBD1 (5 bases). Germline CDR1 and CDR2: SGHTA and FQGNSA. The CDR3 is 14 amino acids. The V end lost 4 bases, the J end lost 0 bases, and 7 bases lay between the germline ends. The CDR3 DNA follows: TGTGCCAGCAGCTCAGGGTTCTCTGGAAACACCATATATTTT. This sequence encodes CASSSGFSGNTIYF.

This clone has more than one count but fewer than ten. This chain connects TRBV4-3 to TRBJ1-2, with a tentative D call TRBD1 (6 bases). The CDR3 runs to 15 residues. Trimming removed 4 bases from V and 4 bases from J, with 16 bases in between. The germline V gene has CDR1 LGHNA and CDR2 YSLEER. CDR3 residues: CASSLGAGHGYGYTF. As DNA, the CDR3 is TGCGCCAGCAGCCTGGGGGCCGGACACGGCTATGGCTACACCTTC.

The chain combines TRBV10-3 with TRBJ2-7; perhaps TRBD1 as D (6 bases). Trimming shortened V by 1 base and J by 3 bases, and 10 bases separated the two germline ends. The CDR3 consists of 14 residues. Per the germline V gene, CDR1 is ENHRY and CDR2 is SYGVKD. The CDR3 protein is CAISELQGYYEQYF. CDR3 in DNA: TGTGCCATCAGTGAGTTGCAGGGGTACTACGAGCAGTACTTC.

A few counts support this clone. The chain employs TRBV7-2 and TRBJ1-3; a possible D gene is TRBD1 (6 bases). V was clipped by 1 base and J by 0 bases, with 7 bases between them. Germline loops: CDR1 SGHTA, CDR2 FQGNSA. The CDR3 spans 15 residues. The CDR3: CASSLGTDSGNTIYF. As DNA, the CDR3 is TGTGCCAGCAGCTTAGGGACAGACTCTGGAAACACCATATATTTT.

The chain couples TRBV7-9 to TRBJ2-3; weak D call: TRBD2 (6 bases). This CDR3 is 16 amino acids long. Germline CDR1 is SEHNR and CDR2 is FQNEAQ (reference sequence). V was shortened by 5 bases and J by 2 bases, with 17 bases between the two germline ends. The CDR3 DNA reads as TGTGCCAGCAGCCCCCCCGGGACTCACCACACAGATACGCAGTATTTT. Encoded protein: CASSPPGTHHTDTQYF.

This chain connects TRBV9 to TRBJ2-7; maybe TRBD2 (5 bases). Trimming took off 1 base at V and 4 bases at J, with 12 bases between the two ends. The CDR3 is made up of 14 amino acids. The germline V gene has CDR1 SGDLS and CDR2 YYNGEE. CDR3 in amino acids: CASSVSGREYEQYF. The CDR3 DNA sequence: TGTGCCAGCAGCGTAAGTGGACGGGAATACGAGCAGTACTTC.

This rearrangement joins TRBV7-2 to TRBJ1-1, with TRBD1 as a possible D gene (6 bases). Germline V lookup: CDR1 SGHTA, CDR2 FQGNSA. Trimming removed 1 base from V and 6 bases from J, with 21 bases in between. The CDR3 runs to 17 residues. The CDR3 spells CASSLGGSGRGAAEAFF. CDR3 DNA sequence: TGTGCCAGCAGCTTAGGAGGGTCGGGGCGGGGGGCGGCTGAAGCTTTCTTT.

The rearrangement links TRBV5-4 to TRBJ2-5; D is perhaps TRBD2 (6 bases). Trimming pared 0 bases from V and 1 base from J, leaving 13 bases between. The CDR3 consists of 16 residues. CDR1 and CDR2 from the germline V gene are SGHNT and YYREEE (reference sequence). CDR3 bases: TGTGCCAGCAGCTTGGGCCCGGGGGATCTCCAAGAGACCCAGTACTTC. This codes for CASSLGPGDLQETQYF. Drawing the rest from reference TRBV5-4 and TRBJ2-5, the complete variable domain is ETGVTQSPTHLIKTRGQQVTLRCSSQSGHNTVSWYQQALGQGPQFIFQYYREEENGRGNFPPRFSGLQFPNYSSELNVNALELDDSALYLCASSLGPGDLQETQYFGPGTRLLVL.

Only a few counts were recorded for this clone. This chain links TRBV9 with TRBJ2-2, with D maybe TRBD2 (5 bases). The germline V gene encodes CDR1 SGDLS and CDR2 YYNGEE. The CDR3 has 16 residues. Deletions cut 3 bases from V and 4 bases from J, with 16 bases between. CDR3 residues: CASSESGALRTGELFF. In nucleotides, the CDR3 is TGTGCCAGCAGCGAGAGCGGAGCACTACGCACCGGGGAGCTGTTTTTT.

The J gene is TRBJ1-2, the V gene TRBV9; perhaps TRBD1 as D (5 bases). Germline V gene sequence: CDR1 SGDLS, CDR2 YYNGEE. The CDR3 has 15 residues. V gave up 3 bases and J gave up 1 base, with 13 bases separating them. This CDR3 reads CASSAKWGGNYGYTF. The CDR3 DNA reads TGTGCCAGCAGCGCCAAATGGGGGGGTAACTATGGCTACACCTTC.

Details on this clone: Germline and junction disagree at one end, which may indicate a read error. The chain recombines TRBV19 with TRBJ2-6; D not resolved. CDR1 and CDR2 from the germline V gene are LNHDA and SQIVND (reference sequence). This CDR3 has 12 residues. The CDR3 sequence: CASSPNSKVLTF. For the CDR3, the DNA is TGTGCCAGTAGTCCGAACTCCAAGGTCCTGACTTTC.

The rearrangement uses TRBV7-2 and TRBJ2-2; 10 bases map to TRBD2. The germline V gene encodes CDR1 SGHTA and CDR2 FQGNSA. The CDR3 consists of 16 residues. V was pared by 8 bases and J by 1 base, with 7 bases of the junction left unmatched. Here the CDR3 reads CASGGPSGGNTGELFF. The CDR3 bases are TGTGCCAGCGGGGGACCTAGCGGGGGGAACACCGGGGAGCTGTTTTTT.